The TCR beta chain described here comes from a study of T cell repertoires in cytomegalovirus infection. In TCRdb, the reads were re-called with MiXCR into one record per CDR3 protein. The sample carries 300,000 or so distinct CDR3 sequences, 20% to 25% recorded once. The germline V gene encodes CDR1 LGHNA and CDR2 YNFKEQ. Trimming cost V 5 bases and J 0 bases, with 8 bases left between them. This CDR3 spans 14 amino acids. In regard to this clonotype: No antigen is known for it.

The rearrangement uses TRBV4-2 and TRBJ1-3; D is uncertain. Sequences were derived from cultured PBMCs, sampled from culture after CMV antigen stimulation. The source is a human donor in good health (CMV status not recorded). Some clones in this sample may be carry-over from other donors' samples. The chain's CDR3 is CASSDRPSGNTIYF. The CDR3 nucleotides are TGTGCCAGCAGCGACCGGCCCTCTGGAAACACCATATATTTT.